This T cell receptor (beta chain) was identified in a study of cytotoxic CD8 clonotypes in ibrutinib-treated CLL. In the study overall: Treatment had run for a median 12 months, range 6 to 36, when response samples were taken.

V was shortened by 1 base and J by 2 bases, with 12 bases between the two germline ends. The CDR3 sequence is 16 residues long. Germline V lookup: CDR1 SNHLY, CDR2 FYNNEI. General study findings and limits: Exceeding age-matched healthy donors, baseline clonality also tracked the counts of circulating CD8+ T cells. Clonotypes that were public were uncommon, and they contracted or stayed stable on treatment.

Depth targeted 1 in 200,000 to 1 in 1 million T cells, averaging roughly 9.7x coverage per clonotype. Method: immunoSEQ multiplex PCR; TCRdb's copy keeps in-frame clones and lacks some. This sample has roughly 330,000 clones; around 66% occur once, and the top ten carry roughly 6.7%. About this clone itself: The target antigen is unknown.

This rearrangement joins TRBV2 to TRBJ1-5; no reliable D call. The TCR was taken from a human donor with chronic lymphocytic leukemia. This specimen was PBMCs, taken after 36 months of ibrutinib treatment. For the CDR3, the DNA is TGTGCCAGCAGTGAAGGGTTTTCGGCTGGCAATCAGCCCCAGCATTTT. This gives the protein CASSEGFSAGNQPQHF.